This T cell receptor (beta chain) was documented in a study of cytomegalovirus exposure and HLA in healthy donors. J gave up 1 base and V 3 bases, and 5 bases lay outside the gene matches. Germline loops: CDR1 MGHDK, CDR2 SYGVNS. The CDR3 runs 15 residues. Amplification used 60 Vbeta primers and 13 Jbeta primers. Sequenced by immunoSEQ multiplex PCR; TCRdb stores in-frame clones only, minus some. The profile covers a few hundred thousand clones, with roughly 80% appearing a single time and roughly 3.1% taken by the ten largest. The specimen sequenced was PBMCs. This TCR derives from a young man in good health and CMV-seronegative. The V and J genes are TRBV25-1 and TRBJ1-1; 7 positions match TRBD1. CDR3 sequence (DNA): TGTGCCAGCAGTGAGCGACAGGGATGGAACACTGAAGCTTTCTTT. This sequence encodes CASSERQGWNTEAFF.